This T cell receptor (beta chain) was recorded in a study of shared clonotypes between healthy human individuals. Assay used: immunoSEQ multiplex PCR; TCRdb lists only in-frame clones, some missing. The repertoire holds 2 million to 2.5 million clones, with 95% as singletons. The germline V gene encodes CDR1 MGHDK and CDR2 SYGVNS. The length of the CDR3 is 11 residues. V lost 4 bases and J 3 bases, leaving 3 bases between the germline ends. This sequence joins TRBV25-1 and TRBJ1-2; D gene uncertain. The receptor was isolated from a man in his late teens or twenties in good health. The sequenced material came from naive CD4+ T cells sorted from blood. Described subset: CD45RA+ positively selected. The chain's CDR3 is CASSGDYGYTF. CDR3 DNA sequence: TGTGCCAGCAGTGGGGACTATGGCTACACCTTC.